The T cell receptor beta chain described here comes from a study of molecular identifiers for immune sequencing clone quantification. The overall study: In the replicates, RNA derived from approximately 20,000 or 100,000 naive CD8 cells was divided into five parts, and four were sequenced.

Study-wide points: Underestimation of highly expanded clone sizes could arise where identical TCR molecules share a barcode.

Naive CD8 T cell sorting was performed on the CD8+CD4-CCR7+CD45RA+ phenotype. Note on this clonotype: Its antigen remains unknown.

This CDR3 has 15 amino acids. Looked up from germline, CDR1 is LGHNA and CDR2 is YSLEER. The ends lost 0 bases at V and 6 bases at J; junction bases unmatched: 4. Preparation of the bulk TCR libraries relied on previously described methods and listed TCR primers. TCRdb ran MiXCR on the PCR reads and lists one entry per CDR3 protein. The sample yields 300,000 to 400,000 distinct CDR3 sequences, about a quarter seen once. The source is a human donor in good health. Some libraries in this study had Jurkat cell RNA spiked in. Sequencing was done on a sample of naive CD8+ T cells from blood, with Jurkat cell RNA spiked in. The sample's subset: FACS-sorted CD8+CD4-CCR7+CD45RA+ naive T cells. V gene TRBV4-3 combines with J gene TRBJ1-3, with 8 positions matching TRBD1. The CDR3 nucleotides are TGCGCCAGCAGCCAAGATCGGACAGGGTTAAACACCATATATTTT. This sequence encodes CASSQDRTGLNTIYF.